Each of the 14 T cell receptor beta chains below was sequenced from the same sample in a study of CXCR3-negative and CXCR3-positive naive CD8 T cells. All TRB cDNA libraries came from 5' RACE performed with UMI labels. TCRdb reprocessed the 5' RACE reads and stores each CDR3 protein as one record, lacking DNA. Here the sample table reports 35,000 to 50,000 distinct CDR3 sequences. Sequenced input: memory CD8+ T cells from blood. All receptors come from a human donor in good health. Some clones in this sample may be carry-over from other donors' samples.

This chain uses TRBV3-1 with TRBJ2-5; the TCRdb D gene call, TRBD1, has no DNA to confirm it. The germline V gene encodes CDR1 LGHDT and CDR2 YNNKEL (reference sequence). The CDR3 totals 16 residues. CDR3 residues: CASSLMGQGVVETQYF.

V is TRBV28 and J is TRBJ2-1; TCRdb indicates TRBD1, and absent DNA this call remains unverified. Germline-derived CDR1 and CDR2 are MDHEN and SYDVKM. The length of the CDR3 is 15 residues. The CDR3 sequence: CASSSPRTGYNEQFF.

The CDR3 region is CASSLTGSPYGYTF. The V and J genes are TRBV28 and TRBJ1-2; lacking DNA, the TRBD1 call made by TCRdb goes unchecked. Germline CDR1 reads MDHEN; CDR2 reads SYDVKM. The CDR3 is made up of 14 amino acids.

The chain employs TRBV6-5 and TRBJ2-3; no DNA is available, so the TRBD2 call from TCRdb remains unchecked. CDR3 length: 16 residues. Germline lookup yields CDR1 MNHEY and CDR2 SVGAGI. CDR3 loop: CASSYGPERVTDTQYF.

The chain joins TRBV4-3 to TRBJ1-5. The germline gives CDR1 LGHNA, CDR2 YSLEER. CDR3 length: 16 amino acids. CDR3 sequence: CASSQDWMGRPQPQHF.

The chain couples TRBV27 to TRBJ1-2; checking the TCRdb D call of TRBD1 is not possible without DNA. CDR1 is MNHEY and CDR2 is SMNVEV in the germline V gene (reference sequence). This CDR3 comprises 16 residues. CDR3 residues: CASSLMGQGINYGYTF.

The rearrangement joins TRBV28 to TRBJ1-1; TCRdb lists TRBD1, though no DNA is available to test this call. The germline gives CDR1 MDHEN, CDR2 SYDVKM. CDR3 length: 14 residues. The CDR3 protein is CASSLRGTATEAFF.

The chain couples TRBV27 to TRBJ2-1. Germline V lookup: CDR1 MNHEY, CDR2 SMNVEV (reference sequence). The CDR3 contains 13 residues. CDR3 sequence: CASSLSLGNEQFF.

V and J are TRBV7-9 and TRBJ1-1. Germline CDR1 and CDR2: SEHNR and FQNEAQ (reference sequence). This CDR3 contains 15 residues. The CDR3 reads CASSPSEAGNTEAFF.

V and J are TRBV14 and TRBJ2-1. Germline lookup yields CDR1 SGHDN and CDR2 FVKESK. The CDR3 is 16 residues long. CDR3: CASSQGAVPEYDEQFF.

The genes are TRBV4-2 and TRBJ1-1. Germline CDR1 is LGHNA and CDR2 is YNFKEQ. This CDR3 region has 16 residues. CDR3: CASSQGNPEEPTEAFF.

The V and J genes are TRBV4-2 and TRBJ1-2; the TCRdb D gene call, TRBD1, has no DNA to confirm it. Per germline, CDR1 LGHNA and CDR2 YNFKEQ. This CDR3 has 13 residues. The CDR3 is CASSRSRDRGYTF.

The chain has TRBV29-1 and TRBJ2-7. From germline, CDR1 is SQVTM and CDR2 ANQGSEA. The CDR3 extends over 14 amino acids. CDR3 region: CSVEDWQGSYEQYF.

CDR3 sequence reads: CARKDRGLYGYTF. The genes are TRBV2 and TRBJ1-2; TCRdb outputs TRBD1, but without DNA this stays unchecked. CDR3 length: 13 amino acids. Per germline, CDR1 SNHLY and CDR2 FYNNEI.